Listed here are 19 T cell receptor beta chains from one sample, sequenced in a study of blood T cells in healthy people across ages. Next came a second PCR, run for roughly 6 to 11 cycles, which used a sample-barcoded 5' primer along with a J-beta primer mix. TCRdb re-derived calls from the 5' RACE reads in MiXCR, one entry per CDR3 protein. The sample carries approximately 800,000 distinct CDR3 sequences, approximately 35% recorded once. The sample comprised blood. These receptor sequences come from a man between 18 and 29 years old in good health.

The genes are TRBV20-1 and TRBJ2-5; D unresolved. With 3 bases removed from V and 5 bases from J, the gap between germline ends came to 10 bases. CDR1 is DFQATT, CDR2 SNEGSKA, per germline (reference sequence). This CDR3 has 12 amino acids. The CDR3, as DNA: TGCAGTGCTAGGGCAGAGGTGGAGACCCAGTACTTC. Translation gives CSARAEVETQYF.

The chain links TRBV7-2 to TRBJ2-7, with a possible D match to TRBD1 (8 bases). Trimming left V 5 bases short and J 3 bases short, with 17 bases between. The V gene's germline CDR1 is SGHTA and CDR2 FQGNSA. The CDR3 extends over 15 amino acids. CDR3 nucleotides: TGTGCCAGCAGCCCGTCGACAGGGGAGGGCTACGAGCAGTACTTC. It specifies CASSPSTGEGYEQYF.

This chain connects TRBV20-1 to TRBJ2-3; D possibly corresponds to TRBD1 (5 bases). The CDR3 spans 12 residues. V was shortened by 6 bases and J by 6 bases, with 13 bases between the two germline ends. Germline CDR1 DFQATT, CDR2 SNEGSKA (reference sequence). CDR3 in DNA: TGCAGTGCAGGATACTACAGGGATACGCAGTATTTT. Translation gives CSAGYYRDTQYF.

This clonotype has just a few counts. This chain joins TRBV7-2 and TRBJ2-3, with D tentatively TRBD2 (6 bases). This CDR3 is 13 amino acids long. Trimming cost V 5 bases and J 7 bases, with 13 bases left between them. Germline V CDR1 and CDR2: SGHTA, FQGNSA. CDR3 bases: TGTGCCAGCAGCCGTGGGGGGACGAATACGCAGTATTTT. This sequence encodes CASSRGGTNTQYF.

The chain is built from TRBV7-6 and TRBJ2-6, with D perhaps TRBD2 (6 bases). This CDR3 has 17 residues. CDR1 and CDR2 (germline): SGHVS, FNYEAQ. V lost 2 bases, J lost 0 bases, and 11 bases lay in between. CDR3 sequence reads: CASSLTGVVSGANVLTF. DNA of the CDR3: TGTGCCAGCAGCTTAACGGGAGTGGTCTCTGGGGCCAACGTCCTGACTTTC.

The chain employs TRBV12-3 or TRBV12-4 and TRBJ2-7; D perhaps matches TRBD1 (7 bases). The J call is doubtful: the DNA matches TRBJ2-5 better. The CDR3 totals 15 residues. The DNA for the CDR3 is TGTGCCAGCAGCTCAGGGGGGAGAAATGCGGAGACCCAGTACTTC. This sequence encodes CASSSGGRNAETQYF.

This clonotype came up many times. V usage is TRBV12-3 or TRBV12-4 and J usage is TRBJ1-2; possibly TRBD1 for D (5 bases). This CDR3 has 13 amino acids. Trimming cost V 3 bases and J 7 bases, with 12 bases left between them. CDR3 residues: CASSFGRDRGYTF. For the CDR3, the DNA is TGTGCCAGCAGTTTCGGCAGGGATCGTGGCTACACCTTC.

The chain links TRBV4-3 to TRBJ1-6, with a possible D match to TRBD1 (5 bases). Germline V gene sequence: CDR1 LGHNA, CDR2 YSLEER. V was cut by 1 base and J by 8 bases, with 12 bases left in between. This CDR3 spans 15 amino acids. In DNA, the CDR3 is TGCGCCAGCAGCCAAGCTGGCAGGGTGGATTCACCCCTCCACTTT. This gives the protein CASSQAGRVDSPLHF.

This clonotype occurred once. An end of the junction does not agree with germline; a read error may underlie this. The chain employs TRBV7-9 and TRBJ1-6, with 7 bases that match TRBD1. This CDR3 has 14 residues. Germline lookup yields CDR1 SEHNR and CDR2 FQNEAQ (reference sequence). The CDR3 spells CTSSSGTVNSPLHF. The CDR3, as DNA: TGTACCAGCAGCTCCGGGACAGTTAATTCACCCCTCCACTTT.

The chain is built from TRBV20-1 and TRBJ1-5; D gene unclear. Germline CDR1 reads DFQATT; CDR2 reads SNEGSKA (reference sequence). The CDR3 runs to 16 residues. V was shortened by 1 base and J by 2 bases, with 15 bases between the two germline ends. The CDR3 loop reads CSARASGGRGNQPQHF. CDR3 nucleotide sequence: TGCAGTGCTAGAGCCAGCGGCGGTCGGGGCAATCAGCCCCAGCATTTT.

This clonotype was observed a handful of times. The rearrangement uses TRBV7-2 and TRBJ1-1; D possibly corresponds to TRBD1 (5 bases). Germline lookup yields CDR1 SGHTA and CDR2 FQGNSA. Trimming pared 1 base from V and 10 bases from J, leaving 16 bases between. This CDR3 region has 14 residues. This chain's CDR3 is CASSLDGAVSGAFF. The CDR3 coding sequence is TGTGCCAGCAGCTTAGACGGGGCAGTTTCAGGAGCTTTCTTT.

This clonotype was seen a handful of times. The rearrangement uses TRBV3-1 and TRBJ1-4; D is unresolved. This CDR3 has 15 residues. Germline CDR1 LGHDT, CDR2 YNNKEL (reference sequence). Trimming left V 1 base short and J 5 bases short, with 11 bases between. CDR3 in amino acids: CASSQVNGPNEKLFF. In nucleotides, the CDR3 is TGTGCCAGCAGCCAAGTTAATGGGCCGAATGAAAAACTGTTTTTT.

This clonotype occurred a few times. This rearrangement joins TRBV6-5 to TRBJ1-2, with D perhaps TRBD1 (6 bases). The ends were cut back, 2 bases at V and 6 bases at J, with 19 bases in the middle. This CDR3 has 16 amino acids. The germline gives CDR1 MNHEY, CDR2 SVGAGI. The CDR3: CASSYVPGGSADGYTF. CDR3 in DNA: TGTGCCAGCAGTTACGTACCCGGGGGCTCGGCCGATGGCTACACCTTC.

CDR3 protein: CASNQFKGREIYEQYF. CDR3 nucleotides: TGTGCCAGCAACCAGTTCAAAGGCAGGGAGATATACGAGCAGTACTTC. The chain joins TRBV14 to TRBJ2-7; D may match TRBD1 or TRBD2 (5 bases each). CDR3 length: 16 amino acids. CDR1 is SGHDN, CDR2 FVKESK, per germline. V lost 7 bases, J lost 4 bases, and 23 bases lay in between. Combining the CDR3 with reference TRBV14 and TRBJ2-7 gives the whole variable domain EAGVTQFPSHSVIEKGQTVTLRCDPISGHDNLYWYRRVMGKEIKFLLHFVKESKQDESGMPNNRFLAERTGGTYSTLKVQPAELEDSGVYFCASNQFKGREIYEQYFGPGTRLTVT.

The chain uses TRBV29-1 and TRBJ2-4, with D perhaps matching TRBD2 (6 bases). The CDR3 loop spans 13 amino acids. Germline assignment: CDR1 SQVTM and CDR2 ANQGSEA. Trimming left V 3 bases short and J 9 bases short, with 15 bases between. The CDR3 nucleotides read TGCAGCGTTGATCAGGCGGGATCGGCCATTCAGTACTTC. Its translation is CSVDQAGSAIQYF.

This chain links TRBV20-1 with TRBJ1-5; the D is unclear. Trimming left V 6 bases short and J 6 bases short, with 18 bases between. The CDR3 sequence is 14 residues long. Germline loops: CDR1 DFQATT, CDR2 SNEGSKA (reference sequence). In DNA form, the CDR3 reads TGCAGTGCGAGAAGCAAAGCCTTCGGTCAGCCCCAGCATTTT. Amino acids: CSARSKAFGQPQHF.

V usage is TRBV5-1 and J usage is TRBJ2-7, with a possible D match to TRBD2 (6 bases). The CDR3 contains 15 residues. Germline loops: CDR1 SGHRS, CDR2 YFSETQ. V lost 5 bases and J 2 bases, leaving 17 bases between the germline ends. The CDR3 region has the DNA TGCGCCAGCAGATCAGACGGGGGAGTTACCTACGAGCAGTACTTC. Translation gives CASRSDGGVTYEQYF. Drawing the rest from reference TRBV5-1 and TRBJ2-7, the complete variable domain is KAGVTQTPRYLIKTRGQQVTLSCSPISGHRSVSWYQQTPGQGLQFLFEYFSETQRNKGNFPGRFSGRQFSNSRSEMNVSTLELGDSALYLCASRSDGGVTYEQYFGPGTRLTVT.

This clonotype was seen more than once but under ten times. The chain links TRBV4-3 to TRBJ2-3, with D perhaps matching TRBD2 (5 bases). The CDR3 loop spans 15 amino acids. The V gene lost 0 bases and the J gene lost 2 bases, with 9 bases spanning the gap. Germline loops: CDR1 LGHNA, CDR2 YSLEER. CDR3 in DNA: TGCGCCAGCAGCCAAGATAGGACTTACACAGATACGCAGTATTTT. The encoded protein is CASSQDRTYTDTQYF.

The chain combines TRBV20-1 with TRBJ2-7; 10 nucleotides line up with TRBD1. This CDR3 contains 15 residues. Germline trimming cut 5 bases from V and 0 bases from J; bases unmatched to any gene: 7. CDR1 and CDR2 from the germline V gene are DFQATT and SNEGSKA (reference sequence). CDR3 DNA: TGCAGTGCTCCACGACAGGGGGCCGCCTCCTACGAGCAGTACTTC. Translated: CSAPRQGAASYEQYF.